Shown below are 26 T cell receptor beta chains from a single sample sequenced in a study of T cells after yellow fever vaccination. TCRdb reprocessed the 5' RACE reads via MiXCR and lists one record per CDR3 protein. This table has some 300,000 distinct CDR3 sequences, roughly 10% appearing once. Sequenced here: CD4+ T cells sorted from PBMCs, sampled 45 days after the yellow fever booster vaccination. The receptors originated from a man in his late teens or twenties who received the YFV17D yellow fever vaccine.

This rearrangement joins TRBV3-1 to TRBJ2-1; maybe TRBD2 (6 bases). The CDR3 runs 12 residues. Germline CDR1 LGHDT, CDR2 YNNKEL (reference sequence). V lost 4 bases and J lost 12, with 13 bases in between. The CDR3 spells CASSPSAGGQFF. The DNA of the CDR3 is TGTGCCAGCAGCCCCTCCGCCGGGGGGCAGTTCTTC.

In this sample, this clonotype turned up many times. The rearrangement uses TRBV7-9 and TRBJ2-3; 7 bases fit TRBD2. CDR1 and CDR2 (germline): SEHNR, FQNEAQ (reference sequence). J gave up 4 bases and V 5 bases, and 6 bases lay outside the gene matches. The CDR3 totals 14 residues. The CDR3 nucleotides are TGTGCCAGCAGCCCTCGGACTAGTCCAGATACGCAGTATTTT. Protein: CASSPRTSPDTQYF.

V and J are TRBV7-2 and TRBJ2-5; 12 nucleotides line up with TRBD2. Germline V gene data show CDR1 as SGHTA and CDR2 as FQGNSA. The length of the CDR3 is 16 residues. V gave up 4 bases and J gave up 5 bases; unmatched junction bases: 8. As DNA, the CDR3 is TGTGCCAGCAGCTCAATAGGACTAGCGGGGACCGAGACCCAGTACTTC. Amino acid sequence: CASSSIGLAGTETQYF. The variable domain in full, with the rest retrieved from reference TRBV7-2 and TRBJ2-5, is GAGVSQSPSNKVTEKGKDVELRCDPISGHTALYWYRQSLGQGLEFLIYFQGNSAPDKSGLPSDRFSAERTGGSVSTLTIQRTQQEDSAVYLCASSSIGLAGTETQYFGPGTRLLVL.

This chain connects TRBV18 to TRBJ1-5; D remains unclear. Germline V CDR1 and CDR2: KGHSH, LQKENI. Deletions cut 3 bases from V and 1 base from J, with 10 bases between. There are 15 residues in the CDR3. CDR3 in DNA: TGTGCCAGCTCACCCGAAACGGGGAGCAATCAGCCCCAGCATTTT. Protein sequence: CASSPETGSNQPQHF.

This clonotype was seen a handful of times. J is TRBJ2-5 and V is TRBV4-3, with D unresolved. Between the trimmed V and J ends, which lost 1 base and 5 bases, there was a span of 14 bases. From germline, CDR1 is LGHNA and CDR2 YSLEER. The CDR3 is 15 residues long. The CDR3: CASSQALTPRETQYF. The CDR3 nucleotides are TGCGCCAGCAGCCAAGCCTTAACCCCCAGGGAGACCCAGTACTTC.

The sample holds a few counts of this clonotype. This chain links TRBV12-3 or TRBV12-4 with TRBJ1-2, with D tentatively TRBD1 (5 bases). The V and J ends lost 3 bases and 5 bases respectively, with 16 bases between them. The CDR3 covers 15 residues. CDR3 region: CASSFAKQGGYGYTF. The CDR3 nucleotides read TGTGCCAGCAGTTTTGCAAAGCAGGGCGGGTATGGCTACACCTTC.

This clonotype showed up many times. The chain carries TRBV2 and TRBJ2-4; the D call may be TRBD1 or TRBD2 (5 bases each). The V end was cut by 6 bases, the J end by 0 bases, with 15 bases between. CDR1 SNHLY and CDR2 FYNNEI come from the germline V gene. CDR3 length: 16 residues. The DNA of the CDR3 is TGTGCCAGCAGCGAATCGGGGCTCCTAGCCAAAAACATTCAGTACTTC. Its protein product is CASSESGLLAKNIQYF.

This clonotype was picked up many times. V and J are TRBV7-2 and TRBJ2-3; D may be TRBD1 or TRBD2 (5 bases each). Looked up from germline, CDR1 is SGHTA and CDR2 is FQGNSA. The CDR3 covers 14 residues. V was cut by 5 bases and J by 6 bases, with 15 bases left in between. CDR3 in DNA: TGTGCCAGCAGCCCGGGACGGGGCTACGATACGCAGTATTTT. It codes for CASSPGRGYDTQYF.

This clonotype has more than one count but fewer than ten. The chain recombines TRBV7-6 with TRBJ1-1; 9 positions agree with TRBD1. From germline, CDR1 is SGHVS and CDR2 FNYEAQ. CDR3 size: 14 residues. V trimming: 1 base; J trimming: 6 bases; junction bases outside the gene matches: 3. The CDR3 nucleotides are TGTGCCAGCAGCTTAGAGGACAGGGGAGCTGAAGCTTTCTTT. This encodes CASSLEDRGAEAFF.

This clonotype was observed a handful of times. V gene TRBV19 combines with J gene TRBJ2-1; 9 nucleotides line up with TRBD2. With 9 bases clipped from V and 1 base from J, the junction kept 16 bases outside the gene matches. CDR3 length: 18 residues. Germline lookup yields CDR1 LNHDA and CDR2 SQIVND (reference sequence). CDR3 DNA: TGTGCCAGCAGGCCTCAGGGAGCGGGGGGTAGGTCCTACAATGAGCAGTTCTTC. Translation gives CASRPQGAGGRSYNEQFF.

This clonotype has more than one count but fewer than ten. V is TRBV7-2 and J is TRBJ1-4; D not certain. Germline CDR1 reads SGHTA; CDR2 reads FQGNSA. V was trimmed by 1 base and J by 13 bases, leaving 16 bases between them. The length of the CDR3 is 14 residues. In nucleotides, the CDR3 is TGTGCCAGCAGCTTAGGAACCGGGTCCGGCATACTGTTTTTT. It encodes CASSLGTGSGILFF. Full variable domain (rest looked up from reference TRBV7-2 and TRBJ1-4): GAGVSQSPSNKVTEKGKDVELRCDPISGHTALYWYRQSLGQGLEFLIYFQGNSAPDKSGLPSDRFSAERTGGSVSTLTIQRTQQEDSAVYLCASSLGTGSGILFFGSGTQLSVL.

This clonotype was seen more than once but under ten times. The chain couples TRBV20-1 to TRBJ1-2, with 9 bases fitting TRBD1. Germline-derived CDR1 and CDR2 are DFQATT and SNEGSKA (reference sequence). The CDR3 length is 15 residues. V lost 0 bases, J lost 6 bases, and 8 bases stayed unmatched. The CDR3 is CSARDAGTGFNGYTF. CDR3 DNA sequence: TGCAGTGCTAGAGATGCCGGGACAGGGTTTAATGGCTACACCTTC.

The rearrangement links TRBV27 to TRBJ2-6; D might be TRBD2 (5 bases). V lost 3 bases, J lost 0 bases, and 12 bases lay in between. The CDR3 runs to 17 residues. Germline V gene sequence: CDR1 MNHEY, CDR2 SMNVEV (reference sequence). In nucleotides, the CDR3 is TGTGCCAGCAGTTTCTACGTAACTAGCTCTGGGGCCAACGTCCTGACTTTC. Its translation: CASSFYVTSSGANVLTF.

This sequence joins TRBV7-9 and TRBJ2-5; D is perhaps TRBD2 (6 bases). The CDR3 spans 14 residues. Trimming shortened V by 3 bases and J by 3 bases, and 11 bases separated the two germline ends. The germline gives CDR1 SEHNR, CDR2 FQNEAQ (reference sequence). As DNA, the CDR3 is TGTGCCAGCAGCTTTCTAGCGAAGGAAGAGACCCAGTACTTC. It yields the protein CASSFLAKEETQYF.

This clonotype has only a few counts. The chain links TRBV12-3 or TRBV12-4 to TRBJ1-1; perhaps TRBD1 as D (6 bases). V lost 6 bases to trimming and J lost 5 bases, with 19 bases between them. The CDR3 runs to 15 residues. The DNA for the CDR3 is TGTGCCAGCAGGACCGAGAAACAGGGACGGACTGAAGCTTTCTTT. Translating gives CASRTEKQGRTEAFF.

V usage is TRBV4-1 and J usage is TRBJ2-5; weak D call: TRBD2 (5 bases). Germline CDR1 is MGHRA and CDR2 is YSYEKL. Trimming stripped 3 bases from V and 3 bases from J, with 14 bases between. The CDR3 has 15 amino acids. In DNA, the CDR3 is TGCGCCAGCAGCCACCCCGAACGGGGAAAAGAGACCCAGTACTTC. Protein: CASSHPERGKETQYF.

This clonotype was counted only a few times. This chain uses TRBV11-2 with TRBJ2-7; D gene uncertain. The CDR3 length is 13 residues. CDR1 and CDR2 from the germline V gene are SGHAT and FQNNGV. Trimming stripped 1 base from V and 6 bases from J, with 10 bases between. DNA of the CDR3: TGTGCCAGCAGCTTAGGGGGAATCCCCGAGCAGTACTTC. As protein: CASSLGGIPEQYF.

CDR3 nucleotide sequence: TGTGCCAGCTCTTTGGACAGCCAGAACACTGAAGCTTTCTTT. This translates into CASSLDSQNTEAFF. The rearrangement joins TRBV18 to TRBJ1-1; maybe TRBD1 (6 bases). The CDR3 loop spans 14 amino acids. V shed 6 bases and J shed 1 base, with 12 bases lying between them. Germline V gene sequence: CDR1 KGHSH, CDR2 LQKENI.

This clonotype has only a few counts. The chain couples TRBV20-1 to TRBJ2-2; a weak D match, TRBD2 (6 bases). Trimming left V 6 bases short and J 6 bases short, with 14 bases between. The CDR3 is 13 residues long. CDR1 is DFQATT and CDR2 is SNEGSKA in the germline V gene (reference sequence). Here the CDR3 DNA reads TGCAGTGCGACCGGGACTGCGCCCGGGGAGCTGTTTTTT. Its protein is CSATGTAPGELFF.

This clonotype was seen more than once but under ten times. The CDR3 reads CASSLVTSGGSDTQYF. The CDR3 DNA reads as TGTGCCAGCAGCCTCGTGACTAGCGGGGGCTCAGATACGCAGTATTTT. The rearrangement links TRBV5-4 to TRBJ2-3, with TRBD2 matching 12 bases. V shed 4 bases, J shed 4 bases, and the junction held 7 bases outside the gene matches. This CDR3 is built from 16 residues. Germline CDR1 is SGHNT and CDR2 is YYREEE (reference sequence).

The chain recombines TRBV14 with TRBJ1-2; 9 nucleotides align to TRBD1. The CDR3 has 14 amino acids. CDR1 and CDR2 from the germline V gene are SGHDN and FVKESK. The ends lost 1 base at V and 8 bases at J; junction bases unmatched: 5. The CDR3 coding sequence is TGTGCCAGCAGCCAAGTCGGGACAGGGCAGGGCTACACCTTC. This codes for CASSQVGTGQGYTF.

CDR3 sequence: CAISAFSELTGELFF. The CDR3 bases are TGTGCCATCAGTGCCTTTTCGGAACTCACCGGGGAGCTGTTTTTT. The V and J genes are TRBV10-3 and TRBJ2-2; D gene unclear. There are 15 residues in the CDR3. The germline V and J ends were trimmed by 4 bases and 4 bases, with 13 bases remaining between them. Germline V gene lookup returns CDR1 ENHRY and CDR2 SYGVKD.

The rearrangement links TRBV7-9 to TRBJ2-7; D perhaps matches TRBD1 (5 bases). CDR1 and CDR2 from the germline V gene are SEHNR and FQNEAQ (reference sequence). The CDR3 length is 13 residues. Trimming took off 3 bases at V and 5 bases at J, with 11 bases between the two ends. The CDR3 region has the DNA TGTGCCAGCAGCTTTACAACAGGAAACGAGCAGTACTTC. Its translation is CASSFTTGNEQYF.

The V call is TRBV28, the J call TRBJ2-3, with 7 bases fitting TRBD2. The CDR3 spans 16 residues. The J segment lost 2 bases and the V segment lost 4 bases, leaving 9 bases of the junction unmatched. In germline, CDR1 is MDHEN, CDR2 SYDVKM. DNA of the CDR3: TGTGCCAGCAGTTCCACCCTAGCGGTGATCACAGATACGCAGTATTTT. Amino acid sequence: CASSSTLAVITDTQYF.

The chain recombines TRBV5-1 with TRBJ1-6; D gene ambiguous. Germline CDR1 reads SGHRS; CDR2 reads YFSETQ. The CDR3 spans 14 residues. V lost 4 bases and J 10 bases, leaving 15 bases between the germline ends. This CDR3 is CASSLTRGISPLHF. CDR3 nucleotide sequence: TGCGCCAGCAGCCTGACGCGGGGAATCTCACCCCTCCACTTT.

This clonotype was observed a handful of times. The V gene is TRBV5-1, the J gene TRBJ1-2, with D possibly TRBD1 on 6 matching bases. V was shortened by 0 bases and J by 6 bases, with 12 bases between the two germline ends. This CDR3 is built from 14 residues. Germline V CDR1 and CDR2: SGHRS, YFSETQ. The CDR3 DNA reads TGCGCCAGCAGCTTGGGACAGGTTGAGGATGGCTACACCTTC. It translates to CASSLGQVEDGYTF.